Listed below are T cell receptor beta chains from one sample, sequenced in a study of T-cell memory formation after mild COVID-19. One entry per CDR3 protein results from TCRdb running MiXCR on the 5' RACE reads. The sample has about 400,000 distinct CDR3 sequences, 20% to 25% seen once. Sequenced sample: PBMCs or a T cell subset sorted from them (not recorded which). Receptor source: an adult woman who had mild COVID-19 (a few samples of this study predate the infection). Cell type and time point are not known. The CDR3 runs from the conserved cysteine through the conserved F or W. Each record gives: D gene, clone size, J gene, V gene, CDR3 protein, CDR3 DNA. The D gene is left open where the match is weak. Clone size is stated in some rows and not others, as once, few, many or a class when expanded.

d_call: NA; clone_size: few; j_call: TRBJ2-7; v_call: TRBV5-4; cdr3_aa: CASSFMRGPYEQYF; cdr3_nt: TGTGCCAGCAGCTTTATGAGGGGCCCCTACGAGCAGTACTTC
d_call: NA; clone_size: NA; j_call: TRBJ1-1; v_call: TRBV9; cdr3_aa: CASSVGGGGLGTEAFF; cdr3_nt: TGTGCCAGCAGCGTAGGAGGAGGGGGGCTCGGCACTGAAGCTTTCTTT
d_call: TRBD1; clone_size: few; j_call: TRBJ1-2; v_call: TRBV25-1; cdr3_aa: CASSVTGTGYGYTF; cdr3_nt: TGTGCCAGCAGTGTCACCGGGACAGGGTATGGCTACACCTTC
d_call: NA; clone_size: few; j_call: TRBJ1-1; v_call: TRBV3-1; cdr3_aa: CASSQDTLRTEAFF; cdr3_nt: TGTGCCAGCAGCCAGGACACTCTCCGCACTGAAGCTTTCTTT
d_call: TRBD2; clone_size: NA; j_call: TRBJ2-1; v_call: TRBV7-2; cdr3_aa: CASSRRGGGYNEQFF; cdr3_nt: TGTGCCAGCAGTCGTCGGGGGGGCGGGTACAATGAGCAGTTCTTC
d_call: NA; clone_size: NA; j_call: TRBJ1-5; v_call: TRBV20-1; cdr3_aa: CSASRGLVTQPQHF; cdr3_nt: TGCAGTGCTAGTCGGGGGTTAGTCACTCAGCCCCAGCATTTT
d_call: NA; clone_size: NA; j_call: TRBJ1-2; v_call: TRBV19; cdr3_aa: CASTQTYTGNYGYTF; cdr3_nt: TGTGCCAGTACCCAAACCTACACAGGGAACTATGGCTACACCTTC
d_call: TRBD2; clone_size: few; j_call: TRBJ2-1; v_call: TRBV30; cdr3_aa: CAWRGAGDEQFF; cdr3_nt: TGTGCCTGGAGGGGCGCGGGGGACGAGCAGTTCTTC
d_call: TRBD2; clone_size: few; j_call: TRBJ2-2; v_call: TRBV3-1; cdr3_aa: CASSQWGTSGSETGELFF; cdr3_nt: TGTGCCAGCAGCCAATGGGGGACTAGCGGGAGCGAAACCGGGGAGCTGTTTTTT
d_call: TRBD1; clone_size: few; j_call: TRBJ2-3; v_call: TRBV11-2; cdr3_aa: CASSFFRGTGGTDTQYF; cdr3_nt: TGTGCCAGCAGCTTTTTCAGGGGGACAGGGGGCACAGATACGCAGTATTTT
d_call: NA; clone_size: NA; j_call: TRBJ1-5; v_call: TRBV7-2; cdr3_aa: CASSPHYSNQPQHF; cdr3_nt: TGTGCCAGCAGCCCTCATTATAGCAATCAGCCCCAGCATTTT
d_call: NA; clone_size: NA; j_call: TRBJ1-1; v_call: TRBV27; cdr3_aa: CASSRGGGATEAFF; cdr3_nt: TGTGCCAGCTCGCGGGGGGGTGGGGCCACTGAAGCTTTCTTT
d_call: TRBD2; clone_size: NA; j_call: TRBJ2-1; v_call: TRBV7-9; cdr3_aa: CASSLGTSATNEQFF; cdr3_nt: TGTGCCAGCAGCTTGGGGACTAGCGCTACCAATGAGCAGTTCTTC
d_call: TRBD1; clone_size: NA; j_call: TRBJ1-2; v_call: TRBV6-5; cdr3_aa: CASRRRQGALGYTF; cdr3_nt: TGTGCCAGCAGGCGCCGACAGGGGGCGCTGGGCTACACCTTC
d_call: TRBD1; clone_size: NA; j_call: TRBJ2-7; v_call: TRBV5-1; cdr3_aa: CASSFTGQGTYEQYF; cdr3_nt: TGCGCCAGCAGCTTTACGGGACAGGGAACCTACGAGCAGTACTTC
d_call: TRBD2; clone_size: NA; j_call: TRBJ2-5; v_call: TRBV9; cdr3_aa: CASSLSGTSKETQYF; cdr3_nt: TGTGCCAGCAGCCTTTCCGGGACTAGCAAAGAGACCCAGTACTTC
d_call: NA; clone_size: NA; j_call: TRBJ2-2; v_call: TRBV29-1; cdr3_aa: CSVVLNEGAGELFF; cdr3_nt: TGCAGCGTTGTATTAAATGAGGGGGCCGGGGAGCTGTTTTTT
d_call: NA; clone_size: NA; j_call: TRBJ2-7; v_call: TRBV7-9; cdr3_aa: CASRTGTGAYEQYF; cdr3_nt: TGTGCCAGCAGAACAGGGACGGGAGCCTACGAGCAGTACTTC
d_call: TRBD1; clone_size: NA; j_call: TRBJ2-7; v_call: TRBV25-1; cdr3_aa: CASSGGGTGPLYEQYF; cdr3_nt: TGTGCCAGCAGTGGGGGTGGGACAGGGCCCCTTTACGAGCAGTACTTC
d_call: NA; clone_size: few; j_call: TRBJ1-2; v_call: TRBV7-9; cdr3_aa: CASSLERWGQSSYGYTF; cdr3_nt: TGTGCCAGCAGCTTAGAAAGGTGGGGCCAGTCATCTTATGGCTACACCTTC
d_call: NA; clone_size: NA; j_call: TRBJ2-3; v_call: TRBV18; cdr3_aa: CASSPMDSRGRPDTQYF; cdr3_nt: TGTGCCAGCTCACCGATGGACAGCCGGGGGCGCCCAGATACGCAGTATTTT
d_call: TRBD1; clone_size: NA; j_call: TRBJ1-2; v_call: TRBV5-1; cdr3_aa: CASSLFRSGQVFYGYTF; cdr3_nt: TGCGCCAGCAGCTTGTTCCGCTCGGGACAGGTTTTCTATGGCTACACCTTC
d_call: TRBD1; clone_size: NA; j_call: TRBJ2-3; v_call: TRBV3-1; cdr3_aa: CASSQGDRAYTDTQYF; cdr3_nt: TGTGCCAGCAGCCAGGGTGACAGGGCCTACACAGATACGCAGTATTTT
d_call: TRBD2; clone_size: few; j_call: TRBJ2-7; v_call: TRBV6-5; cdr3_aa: CASRTSGGTSFEQYF; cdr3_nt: TGTGCCAGCAGGACTAGCGGGGGGACCTCCTTCGAGCAGTACTTC
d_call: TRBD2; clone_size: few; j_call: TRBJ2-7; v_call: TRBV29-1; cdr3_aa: CSVVGLAGGSYEQYF; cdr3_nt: TGCAGCGTCGTAGGACTAGCGGGTGGCTCCTACGAGCAGTACTTC
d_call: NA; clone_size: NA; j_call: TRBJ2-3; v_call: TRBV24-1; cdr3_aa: CATSERSTSTDTQYF; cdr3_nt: TGTGCCACCAGTGAAAGGTCGACTAGCACAGATACGCAGTATTTT
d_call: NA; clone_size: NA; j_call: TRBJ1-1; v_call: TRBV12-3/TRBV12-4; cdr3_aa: CASSRIEAFF; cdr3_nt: TGTGCCAGCAGTCGAATAGAAGCTTTCTTT
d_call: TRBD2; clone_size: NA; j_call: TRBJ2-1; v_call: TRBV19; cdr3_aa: CASSILPGTSGDNEQFF; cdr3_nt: TGTGCCAGTAGTATACTCCCCGGGACTAGCGGGGACAATGAGCAGTTCTTC
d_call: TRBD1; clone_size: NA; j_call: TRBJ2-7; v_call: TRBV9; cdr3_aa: CASSGGQGRYSYEQYF; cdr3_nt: TGTGCCAGCAGCGGAGGACAGGGGCGATACTCCTACGAGCAGTACTTC
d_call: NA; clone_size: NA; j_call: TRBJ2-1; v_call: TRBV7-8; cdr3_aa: CASSLVQGPHEQFF; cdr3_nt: TGTGCCAGCAGCTTGGTTCAGGGGCCGCATGAGCAGTTCTTC
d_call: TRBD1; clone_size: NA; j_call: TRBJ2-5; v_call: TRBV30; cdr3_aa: CAWTSTGQETQYF; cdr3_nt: TGTGCCTGGACCTCGACAGGGCAAGAGACCCAGTACTTC
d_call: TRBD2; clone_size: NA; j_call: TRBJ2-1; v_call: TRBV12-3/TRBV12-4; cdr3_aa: CASGGGLASFDEQFF; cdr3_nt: TGTGCCAGCGGGGGGGGACTAGCGAGTTTCGATGAGCAGTTCTTC
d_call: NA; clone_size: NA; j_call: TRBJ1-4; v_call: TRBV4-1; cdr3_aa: CASSHPLKTGGEKLFF; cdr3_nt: TGCGCCAGCAGCCATCCTTTAAAGACAGGTGGAGAAAAACTGTTTTTT
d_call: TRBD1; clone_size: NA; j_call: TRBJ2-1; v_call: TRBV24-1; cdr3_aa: CATSDHDRGGYNEQFF; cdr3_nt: TGTGCCACCAGTGACCACGACAGGGGGGGATACAATGAGCAGTTCTTC
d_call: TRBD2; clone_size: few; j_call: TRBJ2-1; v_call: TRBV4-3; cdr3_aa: CASSQEVFLAGRSNEQFF; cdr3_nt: TGCGCCAGCAGCCAAGAGGTGTTTCTAGCGGGAAGGAGCAATGAGCAGTTCTTC